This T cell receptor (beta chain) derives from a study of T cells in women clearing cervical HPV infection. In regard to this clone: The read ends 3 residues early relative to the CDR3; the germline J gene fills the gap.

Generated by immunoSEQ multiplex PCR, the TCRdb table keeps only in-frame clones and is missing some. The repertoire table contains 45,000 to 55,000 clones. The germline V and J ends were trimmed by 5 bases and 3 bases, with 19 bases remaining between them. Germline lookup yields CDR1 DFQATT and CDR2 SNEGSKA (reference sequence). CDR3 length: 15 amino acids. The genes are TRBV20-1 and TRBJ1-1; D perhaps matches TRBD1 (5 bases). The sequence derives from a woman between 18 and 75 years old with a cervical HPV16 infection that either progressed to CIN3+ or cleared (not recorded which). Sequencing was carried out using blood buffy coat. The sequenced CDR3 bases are TGCAGTGCTCTTGACCCCGCGGGGCGGTACACTGAA. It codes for CSALDPAGRYTE. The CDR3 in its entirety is CSALDPAGRYTEAFF.